These T cell receptor beta chains were read from a single sample in a study of metastatic and nonmetastatic thyroid tumors. Via MiXCR, TCRdb re-called the PCR reads. The table has approximately 23,000 clones, 20% to 25% seen once. Input material: blood. Source of these receptors: a male donor with papillary thyroid cancer or a benign thyroid nodule (not recorded which). Some clones in this sample may be carry-over from other donors' samples. CDR3s include the opening cysteine and the closing phenylalanine or tryptophan. Fields, in order: CDR3 protein, CDR3 DNA, clone size, J gene, CDR3 length, V gene, D gene. D genes are given only for firm matches. Expanded clones get a size class; other rows say once, few or many, or leave the size out.

CASSLDYQGNRGYTF,TGTGCCAGCAGCTTAGATTATCAGGGGAACAGGGGCTACACCTTC,many,TRBJ1-2,15,TRBV7-2,.
CASSLLTISYNEQFF,TGTGCCAGCAGCTTGCTAACCATCTCCTACAATGAGCAGTTCTTC,many,TRBJ2-1,15,TRBV5-5,.
CATSDPSTDTQYF,TGTGCCACCAGTGATCCATCCACAGATACGCAGTATTTT,many,TRBJ2-3,13,TRBV24-1,.
CASRGLAGAGELFF,TGTGCCAGTAGGGGACTAGCGGGAGCCGGGGAGCTGTTTTTT,few,TRBJ2-2,14,TRBV19,TRBD2
CASSSNGGSWYEQYF,TGTGCCAGCTCATCTAACGGGGGCAGTTGGTACGAGCAGTACTTC,.,TRBJ2-7,15,TRBV18,.
CASSFVAGLSTDTQYF,TGTGCCAGCAGCTTCGTGGCGGGACTTAGCACAGATACGCAGTATTTT,many,TRBJ2-3,16,TRBV7-3,.
CASTSRREGYEQFF,TGTGCCAGCACCTCCCGACGGGAGGGTTATGAGCAGTTCTTC,few,TRBJ2-1,14,TRBV27,TRBD2
CASSGVVGELFF,TGTGCCAGCAGCGGAGTGGTCGGGGAGCTGTTTTTT,many,TRBJ2-2,12,TRBV9,.
CSARHETGGWGYTF,TGCAGTGCTAGACACGAAACAGGGGGCTGGGGCTACACCTTC,.,TRBJ1-2,14,TRBV20-1,TRBD1
CASGIGGPYNEQFF,TGTGCCAGCGGCATCGGAGGGCCCTACAATGAGCAGTTCTTC,few,TRBJ2-1,14,TRBV28,.
CATSDAARGTDGYTF,TGTGCCACCAGTGACGCCGCGCGGGGGACAGATGGCTACACCTTC,many,TRBJ1-2,15,TRBV24-1,TRBD1
CASNRQATVYGYTF,TGTGCCAGCAATAGACAGGCTACCGTCTATGGCTACACCTTC,.,TRBJ1-2,14,TRBV28,.
CAISDRSSGDYNEQFF,TGTGCCATCAGTGATCGGAGTAGCGGAGATTACAATGAGCAGTTCTTC,many,TRBJ2-1,16,TRBV10-3,.
CASSLVVGVTGELFF,TGTGCCAGCAGCTTAGTGGTGGGAGTGACCGGGGAGCTGTTTTTT,many,TRBJ2-2,15,TRBV11-2,.